A single sample is the source of the 9 T cell receptor beta chains below, sequenced in a study of blood T cell repertoires in COVID-19. TCRdb keeps only in-frame clones here, not all; method: immunoSEQ multiplex PCR. Of 250,000 to 350,000 clones listed, 80% to 85% are singletons. Sequences were obtained from peripheral blood. All receptors derive from a person between 65 and 79 years old with COVID-19, enrolled during active disease.

The chain carries TRBV6-5 and TRBJ2-5; D is ambiguous. The CDR3 contains 11 residues. With 7 bases removed from V and 5 bases from J, the gap between germline ends came to 8 bases. Germline lookup yields CDR1 MNHEY and CDR2 SVGAGI. CDR3 region: CASKILETQYF. CDR3 DNA: TGTGCCAGCAAGATACTGGAGACCCAGTACTTC.

The chain couples TRBV3-1 (or the pseudogene TRBV3-2) to TRBJ1-3; D uncertain. Germline CDR1 reads LGHDT; CDR2 reads YNNKEL (reference sequence). V was shortened by 0 bases and J by 0 bases, with 9 bases between the two germline ends. This CDR3 has 16 residues. In nucleotides, the CDR3 is TGTGCCAGCAGCCAAGATCCAGGCAACTCTGGAAACACCATATATTTT. Amino acid sequence: CASSQDPGNSGNTIYF.

The CDR3 bases are TGTGCCAGCAGCCTCGACGAGGGGGCGACTGAAGCTTTCTTT. Translation gives CASSLDEGATEAFF. This chain joins TRBV7-6 and TRBJ1-1, with 7 bases that match TRBD1. The J segment lost 5 bases and the V segment lost 5 bases, leaving 8 bases of the junction unmatched. The CDR3 spans 14 residues. Germline V gene data show CDR1 as SGHVS and CDR2 as FNYEAQ. The full variable domain, with the rest looked up from reference TRBV7-6 and TRBJ1-1, is GAGVSQSPRYKVTKRGQDVALRCDPISGHVSLYWYRQALGQGPEFLTYFNYEAQQDKSGLPNDRFSAERPEGSISTLTIQRTEQRDSAMYRCASSLDEGATEAFFGQGTRLTVV.

The V call is TRBV9, the J call TRBJ1-2; D is ambiguous. Germline CDR1 SGDLS, CDR2 YYNGEE. There are 13 residues in the CDR3. V dropped 2 bases and J dropped 3 bases, with 8 bases sitting between them. The chain's CDR3 is CASSVSEYYGYTF. CDR3 DNA: TGTGCCAGCAGCGTCTCGGAGTACTATGGCTACACCTTC.

Notes on this clone: The sample carries other DNA sequences with the same CDR3. The chain joins TRBV7-9 to TRBJ1-1; no firm D call. Deletions cut 3 bases from V and 4 bases from J, with 3 bases between. Looked up from germline, CDR1 is SEHNR and CDR2 is FQNEAQ (reference sequence). The length of the CDR3 is 11 residues. CDR3 loop: CASSFLTEAFF. As DNA, the CDR3 is TGTGCCAGCAGCTTCCTCACTGAAGCTTTCTTT. The full variable domain, in which reference TRBV7-9 and TRBJ1-1 provide the parts outside the CDR3, is DTGVSQNPRHKITKRGQNVTFRCDPISEHNRLYWYRQTLGQGPEFLTYFQNEAQLEKSRLLSDRFSAERPKGSFSTLEIQRTEQGDSAMYLCASSFLTEAFFGQGTRLTVV.

CDR3 coding DNA: TGCGCCAGCAGCTTAAGGGGTTCAGGGGCCAACGTCCTGACTTTC. This gives the protein CASSLRGSGANVLTF. The rearrangement joins TRBV5-1 to TRBJ2-6, with D tentatively TRBD1 (5 bases). V was cut by 2 bases and J by 4 bases, with 10 bases left in between. CDR3 size: 15 residues. CDR1 is SGHRS, CDR2 YFSETQ, per germline.

This chain connects TRBV5-1 to TRBJ2-7, with 7 nucleotides matching TRBD2. The CDR3 totals 15 residues. Germline V CDR1 and CDR2: SGHRS, YFSETQ. Trimming removed 5 bases from V and 4 bases from J; junction bases left unmatched: 12. Here the CDR3 DNA reads TGCGCCAGCAGTTACGACCTCGGGGGACTATACGAGCAGTACTTC. Its translation: CASSYDLGGLYEQYF.

The J gene is TRBJ1-2, the V gene TRBV5-1, with D maybe TRBD1 (6 bases). The CDR3 covers 14 residues. V was shortened by 0 bases and J by 6 bases, with 12 bases between the two germline ends. Germline assignment: CDR1 SGHRS and CDR2 YFSETQ. CDR3 sequence reads: CASSLDLGAHGYTF. The CDR3 coding sequence is TGCGCCAGCAGCTTGGATCTGGGGGCGCATGGCTACACCTTC. Supplemented by reference TRBV5-1 and TRBJ1-2, the full variable domain reads KAGVTQTPRYLIKTRGQQVTLSCSPISGHRSVSWYQQTPGQGLQFLFEYFSETQRNKGNFPGRFSGRQFSNSRSEMNVSTLELGDSALYLCASSLDLGAHGYTFGSGTRLTVV.

V gene TRBV5-1 combines with J gene TRBJ2-3; D unclear. This CDR3 comprises 13 residues. CDR1 and CDR2 from the germline V gene are SGHRS and YFSETQ. Deletions cut 0 bases from V and 11 bases from J, with 13 bases between. DNA for the CDR3: TGCGCCAGCAGCTTGGGAAATCCTAGTCTGCAGTATTTT. It yields the protein CASSLGNPSLQYF. The full variable domain, rest sourced from reference TRBV5-1 and TRBJ2-3, is KAGVTQTPRYLIKTRGQQVTLSCSPISGHRSVSWYQQTPGQGLQFLFEYFSETQRNKGNFPGRFSGRQFSNSRSEMNVSTLELGDSALYLCASSLGNPSLQYFGPGTRLTVL.